The text below deals with one TCR beta chain. This specimen comes from a study of blood T cell repertoires in COVID-19. In the original workflow: Nucleated cell counts were estimated from reference gene primer amplification. Only in-frame clones appear in the TCRdb table, and some are missing; sequencing was by immunoSEQ multiplex PCR. V and J calls and clone size come straight from that table; D and trimming were deduced from the DNA. The data contain under 250,000 clones, roughly four fifths of them seen just once; the ten biggest clones take up 3% to 4%. The CDR3 runs to 12 residues. Germline V gene lookup returns CDR1 DFQATT and CDR2 SNEGSKA (reference sequence). Trimming removed 3 bases at V and 8 bases at J, with 13 bases between.

This TCR came from a woman in her thirties or forties who had been exposed to COVID-19. The chain has TRBV20-1 and TRBJ1-2, with D uncertain. The sequenced sample was PBMCs or T cells enriched from blood (not recorded which). In DNA, the CDR3 is TGCAGTGCTAGTTGGGGAGTGTTCGGCTACACCTTC. It yields the protein CSASWGVFGYTF.